Detailed here is one TCR beta chain. This sample stems from a study of blood T cell repertoires in COVID-19. Study context: The study drew acute and convalescent COVID-19 samples from the United States, Italy and Spain.

J lost 0 bases, V lost 2 bases, and 6 bases had no gene match. CDR3 size: 16 residues. CDR1 is LGHNA, CDR2 YNFKEQ, per germline. The table came from immunoSEQ multiplex PCR; TCRdb's copy has only in-frame clones and leaves some out. The sample includes 200,000 to 300,000 clones, approximately 90% of them seen just once. Sequencing was done on a sample of peripheral blood. The genes are TRBV4-2 and TRBJ1-2, with 7 bases identical to TRBD1. The receptor comes from a woman in her thirties or forties with acute or convalescent COVID-19. The chain's CDR3 is CASSQSQGPSNYGYTF. The CDR3 DNA is TGTGCCAGCAGCCAATCACAGGGGCCCTCTAACTATGGCTACACCTTC.